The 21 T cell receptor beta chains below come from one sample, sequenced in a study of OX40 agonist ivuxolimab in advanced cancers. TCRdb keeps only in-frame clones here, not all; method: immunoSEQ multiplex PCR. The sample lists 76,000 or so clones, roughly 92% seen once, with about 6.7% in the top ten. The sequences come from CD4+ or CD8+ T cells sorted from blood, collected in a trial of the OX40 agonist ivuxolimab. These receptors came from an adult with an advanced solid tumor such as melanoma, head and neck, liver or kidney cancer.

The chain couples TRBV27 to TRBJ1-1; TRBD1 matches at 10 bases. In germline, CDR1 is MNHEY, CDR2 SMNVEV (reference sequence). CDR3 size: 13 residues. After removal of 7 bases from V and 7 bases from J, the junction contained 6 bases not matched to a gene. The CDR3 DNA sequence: TGTGCCAGCACCAGGACAGGGGGGATTGAAGCTTTCTTT. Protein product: CASTRTGGIEAFF.

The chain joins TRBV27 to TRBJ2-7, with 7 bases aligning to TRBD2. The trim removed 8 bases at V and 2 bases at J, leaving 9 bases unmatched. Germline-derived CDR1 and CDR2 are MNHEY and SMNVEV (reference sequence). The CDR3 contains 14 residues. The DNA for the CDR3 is TGTGCCAGCGGCTTAAGCGGGATTACCTACGAGCAGTACTTC. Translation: CASGLSGITYEQYF.

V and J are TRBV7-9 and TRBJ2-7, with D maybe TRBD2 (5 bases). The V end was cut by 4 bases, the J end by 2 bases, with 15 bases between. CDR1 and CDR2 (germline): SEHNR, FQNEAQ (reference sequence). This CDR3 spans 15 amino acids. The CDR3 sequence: CASSSGSLSPYEQYF. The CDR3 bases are TGTGCCAGCAGCTCGGGGAGTCTCTCTCCCTACGAGCAGTACTTC.

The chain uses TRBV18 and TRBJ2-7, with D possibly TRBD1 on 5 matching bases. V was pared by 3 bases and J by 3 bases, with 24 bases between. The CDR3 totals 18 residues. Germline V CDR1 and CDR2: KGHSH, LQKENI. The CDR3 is CASSPRHDSRTLLYEQYF. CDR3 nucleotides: TGTGCCAGCTCACCTAGACACGATAGCCGGACACTCCTCTACGAGCAGTACTTC.

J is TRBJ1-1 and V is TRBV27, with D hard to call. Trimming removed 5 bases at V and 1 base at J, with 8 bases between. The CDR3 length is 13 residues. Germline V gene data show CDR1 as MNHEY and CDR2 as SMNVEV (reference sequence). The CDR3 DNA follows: TGTGCCAGCAGTATGACACCGAACACTGAAGCTTTCTTT. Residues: CASSMTPNTEAFF.

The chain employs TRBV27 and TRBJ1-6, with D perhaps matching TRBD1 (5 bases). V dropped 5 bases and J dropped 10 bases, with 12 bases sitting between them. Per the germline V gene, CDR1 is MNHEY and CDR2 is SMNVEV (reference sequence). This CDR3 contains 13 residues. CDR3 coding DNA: TGTGCCAGCAGTCCGGGGAGGGGCTCACCCCTCCACTTT. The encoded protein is CASSPGRGSPLHF.

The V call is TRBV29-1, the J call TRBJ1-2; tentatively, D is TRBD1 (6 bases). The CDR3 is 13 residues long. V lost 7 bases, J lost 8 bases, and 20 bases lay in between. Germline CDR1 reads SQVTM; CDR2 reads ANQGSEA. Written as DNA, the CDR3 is TGCAGCGCCGCGGACAGCCGGGCGGGAGGCTACACCTTC. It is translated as CSAADSRAGGYTF.

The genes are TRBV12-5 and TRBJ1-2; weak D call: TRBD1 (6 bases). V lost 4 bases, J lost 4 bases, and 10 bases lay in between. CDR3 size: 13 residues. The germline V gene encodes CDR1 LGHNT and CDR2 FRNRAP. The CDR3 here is CASGWGAGYGYTF. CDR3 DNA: TGTGCTAGTGGTTGGGGGGCGGGCTATGGCTACACCTTC.

CDR3 sequence reads: CASSQDLWGGETQYF. The CDR3 nucleotides are TGCGCCAGCAGCCAAGATTTGTGGGGAGGGGAGACCCAGTACTTC. The chain couples TRBV4-3 to TRBJ2-5; the match to TRBD2 covers 7 bases. Trimming removed 0 bases from V and 5 bases from J; junction bases left unmatched: 6. The CDR3 has 15 amino acids. Looked up from germline, CDR1 is LGHNA and CDR2 is YSLEER.

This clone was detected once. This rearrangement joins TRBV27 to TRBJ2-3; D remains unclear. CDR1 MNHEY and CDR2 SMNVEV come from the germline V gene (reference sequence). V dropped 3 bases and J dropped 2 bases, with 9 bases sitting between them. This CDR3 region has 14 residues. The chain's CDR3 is CASSLTPFTDTQYF. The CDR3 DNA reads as TGTGCCAGCAGTTTGACTCCCTTCACAGATACGCAGTATTTT.

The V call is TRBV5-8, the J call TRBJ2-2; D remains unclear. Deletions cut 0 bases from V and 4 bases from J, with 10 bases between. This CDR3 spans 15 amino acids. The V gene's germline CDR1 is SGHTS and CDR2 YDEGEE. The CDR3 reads CASSLGLMGTGELFF. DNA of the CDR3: TGTGCCAGCAGCTTGGGCCTGATGGGCACCGGGGAGCTGTTTTTT.

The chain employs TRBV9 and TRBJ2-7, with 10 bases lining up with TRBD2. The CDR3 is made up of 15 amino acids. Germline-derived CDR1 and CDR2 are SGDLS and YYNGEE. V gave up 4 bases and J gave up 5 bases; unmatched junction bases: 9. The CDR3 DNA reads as TGTGCCAGCAGCCCGCTAGCGGGAGTGATTGACGAGCAGTACTTC. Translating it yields CASSPLAGVIDEQYF. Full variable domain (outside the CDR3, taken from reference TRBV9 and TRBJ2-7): DSGVTQTPKHLITATGQRVTLRCSPRSGDLSVYWYQQSLDQGLQFLIQYYNGEERAKGNILERFSAQQFPDLHSELNLSSLELGDSALYFCASSPLAGVIDEQYFGPGTRLTVT.

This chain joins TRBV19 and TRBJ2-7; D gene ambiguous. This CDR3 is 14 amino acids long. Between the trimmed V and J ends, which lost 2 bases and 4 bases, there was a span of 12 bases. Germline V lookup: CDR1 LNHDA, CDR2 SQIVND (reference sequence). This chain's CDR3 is CASSISGRSYEQYF. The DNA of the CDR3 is TGTGCCAGTAGTATAAGTGGTCGCTCGTACGAGCAGTACTTC.

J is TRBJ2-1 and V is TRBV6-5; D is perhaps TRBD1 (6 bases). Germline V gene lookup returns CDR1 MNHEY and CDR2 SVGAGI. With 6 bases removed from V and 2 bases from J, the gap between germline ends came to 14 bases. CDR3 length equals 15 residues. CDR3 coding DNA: TGTGCCAGCAGCTCCACAGGGACCACCTACAATGAGCAGTTCTTC. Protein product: CASSSTGTTYNEQFF.

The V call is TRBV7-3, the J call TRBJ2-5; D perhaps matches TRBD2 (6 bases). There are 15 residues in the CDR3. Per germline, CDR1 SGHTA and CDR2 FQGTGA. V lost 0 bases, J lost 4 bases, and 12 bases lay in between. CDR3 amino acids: CASSLTGGRGETQYF. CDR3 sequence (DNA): TGTGCCAGCAGCTTAACGGGAGGTAGAGGAGAGACCCAGTACTTC.

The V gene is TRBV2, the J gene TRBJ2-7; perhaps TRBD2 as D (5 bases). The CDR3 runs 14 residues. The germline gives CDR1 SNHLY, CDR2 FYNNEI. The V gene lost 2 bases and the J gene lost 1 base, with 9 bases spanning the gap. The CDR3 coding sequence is TGTGCCAGCAGTGAACGGGGATCTTCCTACGAGCAGTACTTC. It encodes CASSERGSSYEQYF. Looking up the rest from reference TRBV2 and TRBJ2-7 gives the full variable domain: EPEVTQTPSHQVTQMGQEVILRCVPISNHLYFYWYRQILGQKVEFLVSFYNNEISEKSEIFDDQFSVERPDGSNFTLKIRSTKLEDSAMYFCASSERGSSYEQYFGPGTRLTVT.

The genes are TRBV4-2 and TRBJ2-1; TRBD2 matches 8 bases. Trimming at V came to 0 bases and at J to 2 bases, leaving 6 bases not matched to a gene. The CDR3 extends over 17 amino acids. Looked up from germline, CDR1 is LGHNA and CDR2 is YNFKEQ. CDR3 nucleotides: TGTGCCAGCAGCCAAGACCCAAGCGGGAGCCCCTACAATGAGCAGTTCTTC. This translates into CASSQDPSGSPYNEQFF.

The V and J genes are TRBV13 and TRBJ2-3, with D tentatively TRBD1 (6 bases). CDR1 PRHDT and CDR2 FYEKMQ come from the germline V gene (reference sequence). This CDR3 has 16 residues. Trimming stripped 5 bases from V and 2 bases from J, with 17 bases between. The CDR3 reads CASSPRRTENTDTQYF. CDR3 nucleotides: TGTGCCAGCAGCCCGAGACGGACAGAGAACACAGATACGCAGTATTTT. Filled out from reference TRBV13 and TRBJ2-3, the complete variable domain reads AAGVIQSPRHLIKEKRETATLKCYPIPRHDTVYWYQQGPGQDPQFLISFYEKMQSDKGSIPDRFSAQQFSDYHSELNMSSLELGDSALYFCASSPRRTENTDTQYFGPGTRLTVL.

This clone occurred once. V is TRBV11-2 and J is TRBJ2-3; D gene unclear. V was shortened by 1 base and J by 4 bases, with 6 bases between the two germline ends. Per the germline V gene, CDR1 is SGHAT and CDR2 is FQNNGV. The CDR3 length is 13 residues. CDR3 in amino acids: CASSLAGSDTQYF. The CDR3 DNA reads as TGTGCCAGCAGCTTAGCGGGCTCAGATACGCAGTATTTT.

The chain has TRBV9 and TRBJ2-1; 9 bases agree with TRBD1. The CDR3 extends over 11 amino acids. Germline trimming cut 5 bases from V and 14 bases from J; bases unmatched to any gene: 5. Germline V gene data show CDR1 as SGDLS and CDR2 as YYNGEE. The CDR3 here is CASSDDRGEFF. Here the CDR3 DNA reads TGTGCCAGCAGTGATGACAGGGGGGAGTTCTTC. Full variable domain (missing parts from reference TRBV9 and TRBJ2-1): DSGVTQTPKHLITATGQRVTLRCSPRSGDLSVYWYQQSLDQGLQFLIQYYNGEERAKGNILERFSAQQFPDLHSELNLSSLELGDSALYFCASSDDRGEFFGPGTRLTVL.

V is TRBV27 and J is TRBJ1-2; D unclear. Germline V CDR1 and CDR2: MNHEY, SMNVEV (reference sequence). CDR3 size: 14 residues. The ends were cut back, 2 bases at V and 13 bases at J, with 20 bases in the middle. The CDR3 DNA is TGTGCCAGCAGTTTAAATCCGGACGCCTTCCCCTGCACCTTC. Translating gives CASSLNPDAFPCTF.